These T cell receptor beta chains were read from a single sample in a study of CD8 T cells in ankylosing spondylitis. TCRdb independently ran MiXCR on the 5' RACE reads; one entry per CDR3 protein. The sample contains around 210,000 distinct CDR3 sequences, roughly 8% of which appear only once. Sequenced sample: blood, either unsorted or a sorted T cell fraction (not recorded which). Receptors originate from a female donor with ankylosing spondylitis or in good health (not recorded which). The CDR3 runs from the conserved cysteine through the conserved F or W. The order of the fields is clone size, J gene, D gene, V gene, CDR3 protein, CDR3 DNA. The D gene is left open where the match is weak. Clone size is not always given. Where it is, it says once, few, many or a class for expanded clones.

clone size: few
J gene: TRBJ2-7
D gene: -
V gene: TRBV10-2
CDR3 protein: CATLGWDGYEQYF
CDR3 DNA: TGCGCCACCTTAGGCTGGGATGGGTACGAGCAGTACTTC

clone size: many
J gene: TRBJ2-7
D gene: -
V gene: TRBV6-2/TRBV6-3
CDR3 protein: CASSYSPGEQYF
CDR3 DNA: TGTGCCAGCAGTTACTCGCCGGGGGAGCAGTACTTC

clone size: many
J gene: TRBJ2-3
D gene: -
V gene: TRBV12-3/TRBV12-4
CDR3 protein: CASSLANAPDTQYF
CDR3 DNA: TGTGCCAGCAGTTTAGCCAACGCGCCAGATACGCAGTATTTT

clone size: many
J gene: TRBJ2-1
D gene: TRBD2
V gene: TRBV12-3/TRBV12-4
CDR3 protein: CASTLQTSGSYNEQFF
CDR3 DNA: TGTGCCAGCACTCTACAGACTAGCGGCTCCTACAATGAGCAGTTCTTC

clone size: -
J gene: TRBJ2-1
D gene: TRBD2
V gene: TRBV7-9
CDR3 protein: CASSSATSGPYNEQFF
CDR3 DNA: TGTGCCAGCAGCTCCGCGACTAGCGGGCCCTACAATGAGCAGTTCTTC

clone size: -
J gene: TRBJ2-5
D gene: -
V gene: TRBV20-1
CDR3 protein: CSVSVPYQETQYF
CDR3 DNA: TGCAGTGTGTCGGTTCCGTACCAAGAGACCCAGTACTTC

clone size: many
J gene: TRBJ2-1
D gene: -
V gene: TRBV2
CDR3 protein: CASTQGSYNEQFF
CDR3 DNA: TGTGCCAGCACTCAGGGTTCCTACAATGAGCAGTTCTTC

clone size: many
J gene: TRBJ2-1
D gene: -
V gene: TRBV20-1
CDR3 protein: CSARPGYNEQFF
CDR3 DNA: TGCAGTGCTAGACCGGGGTACAATGAGCAGTTCTTC

clone size: few
J gene: TRBJ1-4
D gene: -
V gene: TRBV7-9
CDR3 protein: CASSLAAVVDEKLFF
CDR3 DNA: TGTGCCAGCAGCTTAGCGGCGGTGGTTGATGAAAAACTGTTTTTT

clone size: many
J gene: TRBJ1-1
D gene: -
V gene: TRBV29-1
CDR3 protein: CSVGLTAEAFF
CDR3 DNA: TGCAGCGTGGGCTTGACTGCTGAAGCTTTCTTT

clone size: -
J gene: TRBJ2-7
D gene: -
V gene: TRBV7-9
CDR3 protein: CASSFRDTYEQYF
CDR3 DNA: TGTGCCAGCAGCTTCAGGGATACCTACGAGCAGTACTTC

clone size: once
J gene: TRBJ2-7
D gene: TRBD2
V gene: TRBV7-9
CDR3 protein: CASSLWARERSEQYF
CDR3 DNA: TGTGCCAGCAGCTTATGGGCGCGGGAGCGCTCCGAGCAGTACTTC

clone size: many
J gene: TRBJ1-2
D gene: -
V gene: TRBV7-6
CDR3 protein: CASSEADYGYTF
CDR3 DNA: TGTGCCAGCAGCGAGGCGGACTATGGCTACACCTTC

clone size: many
J gene: TRBJ2-3
D gene: -
V gene: TRBV6-2/TRBV6-3
CDR3 protein: CASSYPDPTDTQYF
CDR3 DNA: TGTGCCAGCAGTTACCCCGACCCCACAGATACGCAGTATTTT

clone size: many
J gene: TRBJ2-3
D gene: -
V gene: TRBV6-2/TRBV6-3
CDR3 protein: CASRVNPARRGADTQYF
CDR3 DNA: TGTGCCAGCAGAGTTAATCCGGCCAGGAGGGGCGCAGATACGCAGTATTTT

clone size: many
J gene: TRBJ1-4
D gene: -
V gene: TRBV12-5
CDR3 protein: CASGFQAQAGTNEKLFF
CDR3 DNA: TGTGCTAGTGGTTTTCAAGCCCAGGCTGGAACTAATGAAAAACTGTTTTTT

clone size: -
J gene: TRBJ1-1
D gene: -
V gene: TRBV19
CDR3 protein: CASSISGYGSEAFF
CDR3 DNA: TGTGCCAGTAGTATTAGTGGGTATGGCTCTGAAGCTTTCTTT

clone size: many
J gene: TRBJ1-5
D gene: TRBD1
V gene: TRBV6-1
CDR3 protein: CASTKTGTPNQPQHF
CDR3 DNA: TGTGCCAGCACCAAGACAGGGACCCCCAATCAGCCCCAGCATTTT

clone size: many
J gene: TRBJ2-4
D gene: -
V gene: TRBV10-3
CDR3 protein: CAISPGGLIAKNIQYF
CDR3 DNA: TGTGCCATCAGCCCGGGGGGCCTAATAGCCAAAAACATTCAGTACTTC

clone size: many
J gene: TRBJ2-5
D gene: -
V gene: TRBV5-1
CDR3 protein: CASSLEPAAKETQYF
CDR3 DNA: TGCGCCAGCAGCTTGGAGCCTGCAGCCAAAGAGACCCAGTACTTC

clone size: many
J gene: TRBJ2-1
D gene: TRBD1
V gene: TRBV5-6
CDR3 protein: CASSLNGGQGANEQFF
CDR3 DNA: TGTGCCAGCAGCTTAAATGGGGGACAGGGGGCAAATGAGCAGTTCTTC

clone size: many
J gene: TRBJ2-3
D gene: -
V gene: TRBV4-3
CDR3 protein: CASSQGTATDTQYF
CDR3 DNA: TGCGCCAGCAGCCAAGGGACGGCCACAGATACGCAGTATTTC

clone size: many
J gene: TRBJ2-7
D gene: -
V gene: TRBV20-1
CDR3 protein: CSAKDPRGEQYF
CDR3 DNA: TGCAGTGCTAAAGACCCTCGCGGGGAGCAGTACTTC

clone size: few
J gene: TRBJ2-2
D gene: -
V gene: TRBV7-3
CDR3 protein: CASSQERNTGELFF
CDR3 DNA: TGTGCCAGCAGCCAGGAGCGGAACACCGGGGAGCTGTTTTTT

clone size: many
J gene: TRBJ1-5
D gene: TRBD1
V gene: TRBV3-1
CDR3 protein: CASSQGQSQPQHF
CDR3 DNA: TGTGCCAGCAGCCAGGGACAGAGTCAGCCCCAGCATTTT

clone size: many
J gene: TRBJ2-1
D gene: -
V gene: TRBV6-4
CDR3 protein: CASSDSTAGDNEQFF
CDR3 DNA: TGTGCCAGCAGTGACTCGACAGCCGGAGACAATGAGCAGTTCTTC

clone size: many
J gene: TRBJ2-7
D gene: TRBD2
V gene: TRBV11-2
CDR3 protein: CASTVRGRYEQYF
CDR3 DNA: TGTGCCAGCACGGTGCGCGGGAGATACGAGCAGTACTTC

clone size: -
J gene: TRBJ2-1
D gene: TRBD2
V gene: TRBV20-1
CDR3 protein: CSARIAGIDNEQFF
CDR3 DNA: TGCAGTGCTAGAATAGCGGGAATCGACAATGAGCAGTTCTTC

clone size: many
J gene: TRBJ1-1
D gene: -
V gene: TRBV7-6
CDR3 protein: CASSLGSGARGTEAFF
CDR3 DNA: TGTGCCAGCAGCTTAGGTTCCGGGGCCCGGGGCACTGAAGCTTTCTTT

clone size: many
J gene: TRBJ2-1
D gene: -
V gene: TRBV12-3/TRBV12-4
CDR3 protein: CASSLRDNEQFF
CDR3 DNA: TGTGCCAGCAGTTTACGGGACAATGAGCAGTTCTTC

clone size: -
J gene: TRBJ2-1
D gene: TRBD2
V gene: TRBV7-2
CDR3 protein: CASSLGSGSFGEQFF
CDR3 DNA: TGTGCCAGCAGCTTAGGTAGCGGGAGCTTTGGGGAGCAGTTCTTC

clone size: -
J gene: TRBJ1-1
D gene: -
V gene: TRBV4-3
CDR3 protein: CASSQDRRQMNTEAFF
CDR3 DNA: TGCGCCAGCAGCCAAGATCGTCGCCAGATGAACACTGAAGCTTTCTTT

clone size: few
J gene: TRBJ2-5
D gene: -
V gene: TRBV29-1
CDR3 protein: CSVGGPETQYF
CDR3 DNA: TGCAGCGTTGGGGGTCCGGAGACCCAGTACTTC

clone size: -
J gene: TRBJ2-1
D gene: TRBD2
V gene: TRBV7-2
CDR3 protein: CASSLGAGVGNEQFF
CDR3 DNA: TGTGCCAGCAGCTTAGGGGCGGGAGTGGGGAATGAGCAGTTCTTC

clone size: few
J gene: TRBJ2-7
D gene: TRBD2
V gene: TRBV7-2
CDR3 protein: CASSLGVAGGLTREQYF
CDR3 DNA: TGTGCCAGCAGCTTAGGGGTAGCGGGAGGACTTACCCGCGAGCAGTACTTC

clone size: many
J gene: TRBJ1-3
D gene: -
V gene: TRBV12-3/TRBV12-4
CDR3 protein: CASSMGQGGNTIYF
CDR3 DNA: TGTGCCAGCAGCATGGGGCAGGGAGGAAACACCATATATTTT

clone size: many
J gene: TRBJ2-3
D gene: TRBD1
V gene: TRBV28
CDR3 protein: CASSSSGQVYTDTQYF
CDR3 DNA: TGTGCCAGCAGTTCGTCAGGACAGGTGTACACAGATACGCAGTATTTT

clone size: -
J gene: TRBJ2-1
D gene: TRBD2
V gene: TRBV14
CDR3 protein: CASSLGLGRTYNEQFF
CDR3 DNA: TGTGCCAGCAGCCTGGGACTAGGCAGAACCTACAATGAGCAGTTCTTC

clone size: many
J gene: TRBJ2-3
D gene: TRBD2
V gene: TRBV18
CDR3 protein: CASSPTLTSGRTDTQYF
CDR3 DNA: TGTGCCAGCTCACCAACACTGACTAGCGGACGCACAGATACGCAGTATTTT

clone size: -
J gene: TRBJ2-1
D gene: TRBD1
V gene: TRBV11-2
CDR3 protein: CASSLGIRGHAVNEQFF
CDR3 DNA: TGTGCCAGCAGCTTAGGGATCAGGGGGCACGCCGTAAATGAGCAGTTCTTC

clone size: many
J gene: TRBJ2-3
D gene: -
V gene: TRBV9
CDR3 protein: CASSVVSRHTDTQYF
CDR3 DNA: TGTGCCAGCAGCGTAGTTTCCCGCCACACAGATACGCAGTATTTT

clone size: many
J gene: TRBJ2-6
D gene: TRBD1
V gene: TRBV7-8
CDR3 protein: CASSFRGRDRVFVANVLTF
CDR3 DNA: TGTGCCAGCAGCTTCAGAGGGAGGGACAGGGTTTTCGTGGCCAACGTCCTGACTTTC

clone size: many
J gene: TRBJ2-3
D gene: -
V gene: TRBV27
CDR3 protein: CASRPRRPTERDTQYF
CDR3 DNA: TGTGCCAGCCGCCCCAGGCGCCCGACCGAAAGAGATACGCAGTATTTT